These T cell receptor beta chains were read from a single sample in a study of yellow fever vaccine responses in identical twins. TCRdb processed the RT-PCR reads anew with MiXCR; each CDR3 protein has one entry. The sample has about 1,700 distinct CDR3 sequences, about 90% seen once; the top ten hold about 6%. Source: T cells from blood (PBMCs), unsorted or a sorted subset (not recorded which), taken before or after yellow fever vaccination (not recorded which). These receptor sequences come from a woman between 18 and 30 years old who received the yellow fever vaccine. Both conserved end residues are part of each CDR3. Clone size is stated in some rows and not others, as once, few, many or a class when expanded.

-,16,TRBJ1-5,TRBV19,CASRRLPGDSNQPQHF
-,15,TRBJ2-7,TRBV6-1,CASSRTGASSYEQYF
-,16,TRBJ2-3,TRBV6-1,CASSRARQGGTDTQYF
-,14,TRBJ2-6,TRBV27,CASSLHSGANVLTF
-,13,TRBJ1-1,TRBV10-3,CAISDLRGTEAFF
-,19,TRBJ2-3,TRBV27,CASSLSIGGGTGLTDTQYF
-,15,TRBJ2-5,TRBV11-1,CASSPLAGSQETQYF
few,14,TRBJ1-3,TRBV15,CATSLRQGGNTIYF
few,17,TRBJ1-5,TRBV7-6,CASSLGAAAVSNQPQHF
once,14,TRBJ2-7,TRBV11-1,CASSEGHGSYEQYF
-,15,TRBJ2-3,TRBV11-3,CASSLSTGGADTQYF
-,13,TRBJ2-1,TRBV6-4,CASSDSEASEQFF
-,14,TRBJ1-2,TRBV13,CASSSQPIRYGYTF
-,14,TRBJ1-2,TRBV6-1,CASSPGGRDYGYTF
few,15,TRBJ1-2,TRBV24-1,CATSDRTGEDYGYTF
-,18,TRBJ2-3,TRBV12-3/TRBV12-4,CASSRPTIAGGPGDTQYF
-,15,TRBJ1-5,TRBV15,CATSREGDRNQPQHF
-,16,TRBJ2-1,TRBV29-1,CSVASSWGQGLNEQFF
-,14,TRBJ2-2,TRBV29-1,CSVGLEKNTGELFF
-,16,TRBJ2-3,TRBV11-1,CASSLRSTRIGDTQYF
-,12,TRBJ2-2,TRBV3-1,CASSQGAGELFF
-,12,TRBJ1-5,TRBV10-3,CAISDSNQPQHF
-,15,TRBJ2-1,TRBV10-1,CASSRLAGTYNEQFF
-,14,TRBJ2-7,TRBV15,CATSTASGAYEQYF
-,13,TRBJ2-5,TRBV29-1,CSVEDGGQETQYF
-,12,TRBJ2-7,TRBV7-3,CASSLTGYEQYF
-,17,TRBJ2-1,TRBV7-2,CASSLAGTSGLYNEQFF
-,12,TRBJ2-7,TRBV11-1,CASSPITYEQYF
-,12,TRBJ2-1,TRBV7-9,CASGTSDDEQFF
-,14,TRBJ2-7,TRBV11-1,CASSLGDSSYEQYF
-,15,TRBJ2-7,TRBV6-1,CASRRTEGSTYEQYF
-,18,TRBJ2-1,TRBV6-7,CASSYSIATGSFRGEQFF
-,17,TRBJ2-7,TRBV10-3,CAISNYGLAGHSYEQYF